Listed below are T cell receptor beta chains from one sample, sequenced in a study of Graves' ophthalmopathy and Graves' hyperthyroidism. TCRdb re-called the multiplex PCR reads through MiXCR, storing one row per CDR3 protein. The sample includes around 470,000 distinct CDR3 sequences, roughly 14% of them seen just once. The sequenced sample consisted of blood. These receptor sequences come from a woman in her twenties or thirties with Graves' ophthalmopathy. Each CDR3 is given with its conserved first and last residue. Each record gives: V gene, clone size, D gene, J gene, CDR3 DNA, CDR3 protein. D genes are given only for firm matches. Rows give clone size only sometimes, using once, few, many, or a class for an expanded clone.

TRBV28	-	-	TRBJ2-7	TGTGCCAGCAGCTCCCTTCCGGGGGTCTACGAGCAGTACTTC	CASSSLPGVYEQYF
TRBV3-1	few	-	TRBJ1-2	TGTGCCAGCAGCCCATTCGGGACCTGGGACTATGGCTACACCTTC	CASSPFGTWDYGYTF
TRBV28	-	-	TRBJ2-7	TGTGCCAGCAGTTTACCCCACAAGGGCCCACACTTC	CASSLPHKGPHF
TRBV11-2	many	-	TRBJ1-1	TGTGCCAGCAGAAAAGGGGTCGGCGTTTTGGCTGAAGCTTTCTTT	CASRKGVGVLAEAFF
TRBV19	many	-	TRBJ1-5	TGTGCCAGTAGTACCCCCGAGAGGGTGAGGAATCAGCCCCAGCATTTT	CASSTPERVRNQPQHF
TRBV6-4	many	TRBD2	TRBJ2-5	TGTGCCAGCAGTGATTTTGGCGGGGGGCGCCAAGAGACCCAGTACTTC	CASSDFGGGRQETQYF
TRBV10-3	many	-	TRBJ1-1	TGTGCCATCAGTGACGTAGCTGAAGCTTTCTTT	CAISDVAEAFF
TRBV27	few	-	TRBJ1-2	TGTGCCGTGTCCAAGGACAGCCAACTCCCCTATGGCTACACCTTC	CAVSKDSQLPYGYTF
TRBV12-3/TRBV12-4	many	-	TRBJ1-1	TGTGCCAGCTATAAGACCGGGACGGCGAACACTGAAGCTTTCTTT	CASYKTGTANTEAFF
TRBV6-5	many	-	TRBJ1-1	TGTGCCAGCAGTTACCCCCATACGGAAGCTTTCTTT	CASSYPHTEAFF
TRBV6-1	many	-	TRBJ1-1	TGTGCCAGCAGACGCGGACAGAACACTGAAGCTTTCTTT	CASRRGQNTEAFF
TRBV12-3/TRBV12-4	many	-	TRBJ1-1	TGTGCCAGCAGTTTAGCGCGAGGGGGTCCAGCTTTCTTT	CASSLARGGPAFF
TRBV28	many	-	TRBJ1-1	TGTGCCAGCACTCCCAACAGGGCCCCCAACACTGAAGCTTTCTTT	CASTPNRAPNTEAFF
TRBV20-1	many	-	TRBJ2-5	TGCAGTGCTGCGAGGGGCGAGACCCAGTACTTC	CSAARGETQYF
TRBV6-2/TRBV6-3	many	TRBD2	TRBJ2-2	TGTGCCAGCAGTTACTCGCGGACTAGCGGGGGGCTGACCGGGGAGCTGTTTTTT	CASSYSRTSGGLTGELFF
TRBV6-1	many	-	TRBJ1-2	TGTGCCAGCAGTGTGGAACAGGCCTATGGCTACACCTTC	CASSVEQAYGYTF
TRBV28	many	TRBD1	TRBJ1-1	TGTGCCAGCAGTGGGGGGACAGGGGCATGGAACACTGAAGCTTTCTTT	CASSGGTGAWNTEAFF
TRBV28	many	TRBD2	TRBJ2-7	TGCGCCAGCAGCCCCCCGGGGGGCTACGAGCAGTACTTC	CASSPPGGYEQYF
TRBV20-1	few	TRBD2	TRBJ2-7	TGCAGTGCTACCCCTGGGGGAGGGACCTCCTACGAGCAGTACTTC	CSATPGGGTSYEQYF
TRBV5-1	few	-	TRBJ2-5	TGCGCCAGCAGCTTGCAGTGGGGTCAAGAGACCCAGTACTTC	CASSLQWGQETQYF
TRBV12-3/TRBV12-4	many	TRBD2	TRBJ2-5	TGTGCCAGCAGTTTGCTGACTAGCGGGGGGCCGGGGGAGACCCAGTACTTC	CASSLLTSGGPGETQYF
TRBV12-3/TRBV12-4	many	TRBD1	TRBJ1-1	TGTGCCAGCAGTTTCCGGGACAGGGGGTATGGTTTCTTT	CASSFRDRGYGFF
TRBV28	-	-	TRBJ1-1	TGTGCCAGCAGTTTAAAGGCAGAATTGGGGAACACTGAAGCTTTCTTT	CASSLKAELGNTEAFF